The source of this TCR beta chain is a study of blood T cell repertoires in COVID-19. The method was immunoSEQ multiplex PCR; TCRdb's version includes in-frame clones alone and lacks a portion of them. The sample shows 150,000 to 200,000 clones, roughly 77% of them seen only once. V was clipped by 5 bases and J by 0 bases, with 14 bases between them. This CDR3 contains 15 residues. Per germline, CDR1 LNHDA and CDR2 SQIVND (reference sequence). The chain recombines TRBV19 with TRBJ2-7; D may be TRBD1 (6 bases). The receptor comes from a human donor in a cohort sampled during active COVID-19. Sequences were obtained from peripheral blood. CDR3 residues: CASSQGPRVSYEQYF. The CDR3 DNA is TGTGCCAGTAGTCAGGGGCCGCGAGTCTCCTACGAGCAGTACTTC.